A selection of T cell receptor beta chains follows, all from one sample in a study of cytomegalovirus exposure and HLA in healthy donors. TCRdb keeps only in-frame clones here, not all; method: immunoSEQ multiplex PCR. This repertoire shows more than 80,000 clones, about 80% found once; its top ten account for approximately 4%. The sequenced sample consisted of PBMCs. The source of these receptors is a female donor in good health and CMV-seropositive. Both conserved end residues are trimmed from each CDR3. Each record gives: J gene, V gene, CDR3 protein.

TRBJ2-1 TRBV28 ASSLRLAAYNEQF
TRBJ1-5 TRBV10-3 AIGESNQPQH
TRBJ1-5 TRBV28 ASSPLLGQGRGQPQH
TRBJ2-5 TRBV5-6 ASSLTGRETQY
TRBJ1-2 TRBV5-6 ASNLWGVYGYT
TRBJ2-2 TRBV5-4 ASRPQGSNTGELF
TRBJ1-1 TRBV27 ASSLSAGNTEAF
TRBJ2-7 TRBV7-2 ASSPRVGGRYEQY
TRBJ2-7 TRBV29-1 SASREEGYEQY
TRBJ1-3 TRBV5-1 ASSLPERSGNTIY
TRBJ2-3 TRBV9 ASSTDLVTDTQY
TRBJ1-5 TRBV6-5 ASSTGQKNQPQH
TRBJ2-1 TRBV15 ATSRDYYRDFNNEQF
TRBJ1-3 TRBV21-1 ASSKEEGTSGNTIY
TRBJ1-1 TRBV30 AWSGGFNTEAF
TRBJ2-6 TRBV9 ASSVAGGPGANVLT
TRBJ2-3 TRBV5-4 ASSLPGQMANTQY
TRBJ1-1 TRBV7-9 ASSLVVNTEAF
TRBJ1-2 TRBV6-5 ASSSDTYGYT
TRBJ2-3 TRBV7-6 ASSPVGGTSLDTQY
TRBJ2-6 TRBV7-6 ASSLAPGSPNSGANVLT
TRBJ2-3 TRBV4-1 ASSQLPRRGRDTQY
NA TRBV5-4 ASRSRASSYEQY
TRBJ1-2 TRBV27 ASSPRAGDPGYT
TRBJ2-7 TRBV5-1 ASSRTTGSSYEQY
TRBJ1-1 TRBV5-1 ASSNVGGRDTEAF
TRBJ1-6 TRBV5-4 ASSEDSNNSPLH
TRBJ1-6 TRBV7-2 ASSSTGVLGSPLH
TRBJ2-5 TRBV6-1 ASSVTSGPEGTQY
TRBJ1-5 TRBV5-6 ASSLGTGGRQPQH
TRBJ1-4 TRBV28 ASSQSGGAVREKLF
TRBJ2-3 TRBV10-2 ASRDYRVSTDTQY
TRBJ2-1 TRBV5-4 ASSRGLSSSYNEQF